The clone carrying this T cell receptor beta chain was counted between two and nine times. The antigen remains unidentified. The data were produced by immunoSEQ multiplex PCR, yet TCRdb's version contains in-frame clones alone and is incomplete. The sample includes about 15,000 clones, approximately 88% seen only once; the top ten take around 37%. The record originates from a study of PD-1 blockade in classical Hodgkin lymphoma. At the level of the study: Patients were given intravenous nivolumab, 3 mg/kg, every 2 weeks. Points from the study as a whole: Nivolumab starters within 1 year of ASCT were excluded.

The germline V and J ends were trimmed by 1 base and 6 bases, with 17 bases remaining between them. Germline CDR1 reads GTSNPN; CDR2 reads SVGIG (reference sequence). The CDR3 covers 15 residues. Autologous stem cell transplantation was followed by relapse in every patient, and brentuximab vedotin exposure varied. Best responses included complete response and partial response; otherwise, the best response was progressive disease. This sequence joins TRBV30 and TRBJ2-3; possible D gene TRBD2, 6 bases. The starting material was peripheral blood mononuclear cells (PBMCs), obtained before the second cycle of nivolumab. This receptor was identified in a human donor with classical Hodgkin lymphoma. CDR3 protein: CAWSGPGEDTDTQYF. The CDR3 DNA sequence: TGTGCCTGGAGTGGTCCGGGAGAGGACACGGATACGCAGTATTTT.